Below are 26 T cell receptor beta chains sequenced from a single sample in a study of cytomegalovirus exposure and HLA in healthy donors. Primers: 60 Vbeta forward and 13 Jbeta reverse. Profiled with immunoSEQ multiplex PCR; TCRdb holds only in-frame clones, not every one. The table lists fewer than 100,000 clones, 60% to 80% of them singletons. Material: PBMCs. These receptors came from a female donor in good health and CMV-seronegative.

The V gene is TRBV4-1, the J gene TRBJ1-2, with D tentatively TRBD1 (6 bases). This CDR3 has 16 residues. Germline CDR1 and CDR2: MGHRA and YSYEKL. Deletions cut 1 base from V and 7 bases from J, with 19 bases between. The CDR3 loop reads CASSQAGGGRGSGYTF. For the CDR3, the DNA is TGCGCCAGCAGCCAAGCCGGGGGGGGGCGCGGCAGTGGCTACACCTTC.

The genes are TRBV27 and TRBJ1-2; D gene unclear. CDR3 size: 15 residues. V was clipped by 2 bases and J by 4 bases, with 14 bases between them. Germline CDR1 and CDR2: MNHEY and SMNVEV (reference sequence). The CDR3 region is CASSLRGQEIYGYTF. The CDR3 coding sequence is TGTGCCAGCAGTTTAAGAGGGCAGGAGATCTATGGCTACACCTTC.

The V and J genes are TRBV9 and TRBJ2-3, with TRBD1 as a possible D gene (5 bases). The CDR3 totals 13 residues. Germline lookup yields CDR1 SGDLS and CDR2 YYNGEE. Trimming took 0 bases from V and 4 from J, leaving 6 bases between them. DNA of the CDR3: TGTGCCAGCAGCGTAGGGACATCAGATACGCAGTATTTT. Residues: CASSVGTSDTQYF.

This clone was observed at least ten times. The chain combines TRBV5-1 with TRBJ2-7, with 11 bases that match TRBD1. Germline assignment: CDR1 SGHRS and CDR2 YFSETQ. J lost 3 bases, V lost 5 bases, and 7 bases had no gene match. The CDR3 is made up of 15 amino acids. CDR3 protein: CASRPGGTGGYEQYF. CDR3 nucleotides: TGCGCCAGCAGACCGGGGGGGACAGGGGGCTACGAGCAGTACTTC.

The rearrangement links TRBV5-4 to TRBJ1-6; D is uncertain. This CDR3 has 13 amino acids. The ends were cut back, 3 bases at V and 9 bases at J, with 10 bases in the middle. Per the germline V gene, CDR1 is SGHNT and CDR2 is YYREEE (reference sequence). The CDR3 here is CASSSVVGSPLHF. CDR3 coding DNA: TGTGCCAGCAGCTCGGTTGTTGGTTCACCCCTCCACTTT.

The V gene is TRBV27, the J gene TRBJ2-5; 7 bases map to TRBD2. This CDR3 has 13 amino acids. Germline assignment: CDR1 MNHEY and CDR2 SMNVEV (reference sequence). Unmatched junction bases numbered 5, after V lost 6 bases and J lost 4 bases. CDR3 region: CASREAGRETQYF. CDR3 coding DNA: TGTGCCAGCAGGGAAGCGGGAAGAGAGACCCAGTACTTC.

A single count supports this clone. The same CDR3 arises from other DNA sequences in this sample as well. The rearrangement links TRBV28 to TRBJ1-2; D unclear. V was pared by 1 base and J by 8 bases, with 5 bases between. Germline V lookup: CDR1 MDHEN, CDR2 SYDVKM. CDR3 length equals 11 residues. The chain's CDR3 is CASSLSRGYTF. The CDR3 bases are TGTGCCAGCAGTTTATCCAGAGGCTACACCTTC.

The chain uses TRBV5-1 and TRBJ2-7; 7 bases match TRBD1. J was trimmed by 7 bases and V by 0 bases; bases with no gene match: 4. Germline V gene data show CDR1 as SGHRS and CDR2 as YFSETQ. The CDR3 is made up of 13 amino acids. The CDR3 loop is CASSLEGAREQYF. In DNA form, the CDR3 reads TGCGCCAGCAGCTTGGAGGGGGCACGGGAGCAGTACTTC. Looking up the rest from reference TRBV5-1 and TRBJ2-7 gives the full variable domain: KAGVTQTPRYLIKTRGQQVTLSCSPISGHRSVSWYQQTPGQGLQFLFEYFSETQRNKGNFPGRFSGRQFSNSRSEMNVSTLELGDSALYLCASSLEGAREQYFGPGTRLTVT.

The CDR3 DNA reads TGTGCCAGCAGCTTGGTCTTAGCGGGAGGGCCCTCGGAGACCCAGTACTTC. Protein product: CASSLVLAGGPSETQYF. This sequence joins TRBV5-4 and TRBJ2-5, with TRBD2 matching 11 bases. The CDR3 runs 17 residues. The V and J ends lost 0 bases and 5 bases, in that order; junction bases with no gene match: 9. Germline V gives CDR1 SGHNT, CDR2 YYREEE (reference sequence).

CDR3 coding DNA: TGTGCCAGCTGCGCCGGGACAGTCACCGGGGAGCTGTTTTTT. Amino acids: CASCAGTVTGELFF. The V call is TRBV28, the J call TRBJ2-2; 7 bases line up with TRBD1. The CDR3 is made up of 14 amino acids. Germline values: CDR1 MDHEN, CDR2 SYDVKM. Trimming removed 8 bases from V and 4 bases from J; junction bases left unmatched: 7.

The rearrangement joins TRBV7-8 to TRBJ1-3; D is possibly TRBD1 (5 bases). The CDR3 is 15 amino acids. Trimming shortened V by 3 bases and J by 7 bases, and 16 bases separated the two germline ends. Germline CDR1 reads SGHVS; CDR2 reads FQNEAQ. CDR3 nucleotides: TGTGCCAGCAGCTTGGCCGGGTCGTCAGGGAACACCATATATTTT. Protein: CASSLAGSSGNTIYF.

V is TRBV5-1 and J is TRBJ2-2, with D possibly TRBD2 on 5 matching bases. The CDR3 covers 15 residues. Trimming cost V 2 bases and J 6 bases, with 14 bases left between them. The germline CDR1 and CDR2 sequences are SGHRS and YFSETQ. The DNA of the CDR3 is TGCGCCAGCAGCTTTAGCGCCGTGGGCTCCGGGGAGCTGTTTTTT. As protein: CASSFSAVGSGELFF.

The chain links TRBV19 to TRBJ1-5, with 9 bases that match TRBD1. With 3 bases clipped from V and 0 bases from J, the junction kept 3 bases outside the gene matches. Germline V gives CDR1 LNHDA, CDR2 SQIVND (reference sequence). This CDR3 contains 16 residues. The DNA for the CDR3 is TGTGCCAGTAGTATCGGGACAGGGAATAGCAATCAGCCCCAGCATTTT. Residues: CASSIGTGNSNQPQHF.

This rearrangement joins TRBV6-5 to TRBJ1-3; D gene ambiguous. V was pared by 5 bases and J by 0 bases, with 11 bases between. Germline V gives CDR1 MNHEY, CDR2 SVGAGI. The CDR3 runs 15 residues. In nucleotides, the CDR3 is TGTGCCAGCAGTAGGACTGAGGACTCTGGAAACACCATATATTTT. Its translation is CASSRTEDSGNTIYF.

The rearrangement uses TRBV6-5 and TRBJ2-3; possible D gene TRBD1, 6 bases. Trimming removed 11 bases at V and 0 bases at J, with 18 bases between. CDR1 MNHEY and CDR2 SVGAGI come from the germline V gene. The CDR3 extends over 15 amino acids. This chain's CDR3 is CASRGPTPSTDTQYF. CDR3 DNA sequence: TGTGCCTCCAGGGGCCCCACCCCCAGCACAGATACGCAGTATTTT.

The genes are TRBV4-3 and TRBJ1-2, with a weak D call TRBD1 (6 bases). This CDR3 has 14 residues. Germline V gene sequence: CDR1 LGHNA, CDR2 YSLEER. V was shortened by 4 bases and J by 4 bases, with 13 bases between the two germline ends. In nucleotides, the CDR3 is TGCGCCAGCAGCCCACGGGGGGGGGCCTATGGCTACACCTTC. Its protein is CASSPRGGAYGYTF.

V is TRBV2 and J is TRBJ2-7; D might be TRBD2 (5 bases). This CDR3 is built from 13 residues. Germline assignment: CDR1 SNHLY and CDR2 FYNNEI. Deletions cut 6 bases from V and 2 bases from J, with 11 bases between. The CDR3 spells CASSVRETYEQYF. The CDR3 DNA reads TGTGCCAGCAGCGTGAGGGAGACCTACGAGCAGTACTTC.

V usage is TRBV15 and J usage is TRBJ2-7; TRBD1 might be the D (5 bases). This CDR3 is built from 16 residues. Germline V gives CDR1 LNHNV, CDR2 YYDKDF (reference sequence). V was clipped by 2 bases and J by 5 bases, with 19 bases between them. CDR3 DNA: TGTGCCACCAGCAGACTTTCAGGGCCGGATCCCAACGAGCAGTACTTC. Protein: CATSRLSGPDPNEQYF. Filled out from reference TRBV15 and TRBJ2-7, the complete variable domain reads DAMVIQNPRYQVTQFGKPVTLSCSQTLNHNVMYWYQQKSSQAPKLLFHYYDKDFNNEADTPDNFQSRRPNTSFCFLDIRSPGLGDTAMYLCATSRLSGPDPNEQYFGPGTRLTVT.

The chain carries TRBV7-2 and TRBJ2-1, with 16 bases identical to TRBD2. The germline gives CDR1 SGHTA, CDR2 FQGNSA. The V gene end was trimmed by 5 bases and the J gene end by 9 bases; junction bases not matched to a gene: 4. The CDR3 contains 15 residues. The CDR3 loop is CASSLGTSGRAEQFF. Here the CDR3 DNA reads TGTGCCAGCAGCCTTGGGACTAGCGGGAGGGCTGAGCAGTTCTTC.

This sequence joins TRBV5-1 and TRBJ2-1; 9 bases align to TRBD2. V shed 0 bases and J 6 bases; nucleotides not matched to a gene: 10. The V gene's germline CDR1 is SGHRS and CDR2 YFSETQ. This CDR3 region has 17 residues. DNA of the CDR3: TGCGCCAGCAGCTTGGCCAGGGCTAGCGGGAAAGGCAATGAGCAGTTCTTC. It codes for CASSLARASGKGNEQFF.

J is TRBJ2-3 and V is TRBV30; 8 bases fit TRBD2. V was pared by 8 bases and J by 4 bases, with 5 bases of the junction left unmatched. Germline V gives CDR1 GTSNPN, CDR2 SVGIG (reference sequence). The CDR3 runs 12 residues. The CDR3: CALGAGADTQYF. Here the CDR3 DNA reads TGTGCCCTCGGAGCGGGAGCAGATACGCAGTATTTT.

V and J are TRBV30 and TRBJ1-5; tentatively, D is TRBD1 (5 bases). Germline V gene sequence: CDR1 GTSNPN, CDR2 SVGIG (reference sequence). This CDR3 is built from 14 residues. Trimming cost V 5 bases and J 2 bases, with 13 bases left between them. The CDR3 DNA reads TGTGCCTGGGCGACTCGGGGGGGCAATCAGCCCCAGCATTTT. Amino acid sequence: CAWATRGGNQPQHF.

This rearrangement joins TRBV28 to TRBJ1-3; D perhaps matches TRBD1 (5 bases). This CDR3 has 12 residues. CDR1 MDHEN and CDR2 SYDVKM come from the germline V gene. Deletions cut 7 bases from V and 7 bases from J, with 11 bases between. The CDR3 sequence: CASTTPGNTIYF. CDR3 coding DNA: TGTGCCAGCACTACGCCAGGGAACACCATATATTTT. Full variable domain (outside the CDR3, taken from reference TRBV28 and TRBJ1-3): DVKVTQSSRYLVKRTGEKVFLECVQDMDHENMFWYRQDPGLGLRLIYFSYDVKMKEKGDIPEGYSVSREKKERFSLILESASTNQTSMYLCASTTPGNTIYFGEGSWLTVV.

The genes are TRBV11-2 and TRBJ2-7; TRBD2 matches at 11 bases. V was clipped by 6 bases and J by 4 bases; unmatched bases: 5. The germline V gene has CDR1 SGHAT and CDR2 FQNNGV. This CDR3 region has 14 residues. The CDR3 sequence: CASRLAGAGYEQYF. CDR3 coding DNA: TGTGCCAGCAGACTAGCGGGAGCGGGTTACGAGCAGTACTTC.

This clone has a single count. This sequence joins TRBV30 and TRBJ2-7; 9 nucleotides match TRBD1. This CDR3 region has 16 residues. V lost 1 base, J lost 7 bases, and 14 bases stayed unmatched. Germline V CDR1 and CDR2: GTSNPN, SVGIG (reference sequence). Here the CDR3 reads CAWSGTRGTGTGEQYF. The CDR3 DNA follows: TGTGCCTGGAGTGGAACAAGGGGGACAGGGACGGGGGAGCAGTACTTC. The whole variable domain, filled in from reference TRBV30 and TRBJ2-7, reads SQTIHQWPATLVQPVGSPLSLECTVEGTSNPNLYWYRQAAGRGLQLLFYSVGIGQISSEVPQNLSASRPQDRQFILSSKKLLLSDSGFYLCAWSGTRGTGTGEQYFGPGTRLTVT.

The chain recombines TRBV10-3 with TRBJ2-7; tentative D call: TRBD2 (6 bases). CDR3 length: 13 residues. Trimming pared 8 bases from V and 1 base from J, leaving 12 bases between. Germline CDR1 and CDR2: ENHRY and SYGVKD. As DNA, the CDR3 is TGTGCCATCGGGGGGACGTCTTCCTACGAGCAGTACTTC. Encoded protein: CAIGGTSSYEQYF.